The 13 T cell receptor beta chains listed next were all sequenced from one sample in a study of type 1 regulatory T cells. TCRdb used MiXCR to reprocess the reads, holding one entry per CDR3 protein. The sample carries 65,000 to 80,000 distinct CDR3 sequences, more than 20% recorded once. These receptors have no known antigen. The study's findings and limits: Tr1 cells had a more restricted TCR repertoire than non-Tr1 cells.

The specimen was cultured type 1 regulatory T (Tr1) cells, either the whole culture or a sorted fraction (not recorded which). The origin of the receptors is a human donor in good health.

This chain joins TRBV30 and TRBJ2-2; 7 positions agree with TRBD1. Germline V gene data show CDR1 as GTSNPN and CDR2 as SVGIG (reference sequence). This CDR3 comprises 16 residues. J gave up 2 bases and V 5 bases, and 11 bases lay outside the gene matches. Here the CDR3 DNA reads TGTGCCTGGGGGAATCCGGGACAGTTAAACACCGGGGAGCTGTTTTTT. Translated: CAWGNPGQLNTGELFF.

This chain joins TRBV24-1 and TRBJ2-1, with a tentative D call TRBD2 (6 bases). Looked up from germline, CDR1 is KGHDR and CDR2 is SFDVKD. Trimming took 3 bases from V and 13 from J, leaving 12 bases between them. The CDR3 loop spans 12 amino acids. For the CDR3, the DNA is TGTGCCACCAGTGATGCCGCGGGAACCCAGTTCTTC. Translating gives CATSDAAGTQFF.

As concerns this clonotype: Its ends do not fully match the called genes, so a read error is possible. The chain employs TRBV5-1 and TRBJ2-5, with 7 nucleotides matching TRBD1. The CDR3 extends over 15 amino acids. Germline CDR1 reads SGHRS; CDR2 reads YFSETQ. The chain's CDR3 is CTSSPGSTGRETQYF. CDR3 nucleotides: TGCACCAGCAGCCCAGGATCGACAGGGAGAGAGACCCAGTACTTC.

The chain has TRBV5-1 and TRBJ1-3; perhaps TRBD1 as D (5 bases). V was pared by 5 bases and J by 1 base, with 10 bases between. The length of the CDR3 is 14 residues. CDR1 and CDR2 from the germline V gene are SGHRS and YFSETQ. The CDR3 is CASRRDGSGNTIYF. As DNA, the CDR3 is TGCGCCAGCAGACGGGACGGGTCTGGAAACACCATATATTTT.

This rearrangement joins TRBV6-1 to TRBJ2-5; 8 nucleotides align to TRBD2. Germline V CDR1 and CDR2: MNHNS, SASEGT. The CDR3 loop spans 18 amino acids. Unmatched junction bases numbered 14, after V lost 3 bases and J lost 2 bases. The CDR3 here is CASSEFISASGSQETQYF. The CDR3 coding sequence is TGTGCCAGCAGTGAGTTTATCAGTGCTAGCGGGTCTCAAGAGACCCAGTACTTC.

The V call is TRBV29-1, the J call TRBJ2-1; maybe TRBD1 (6 bases). Germline CDR1 reads SQVTM; CDR2 reads ANQGSEA. Trimming took off 7 bases at V and 8 bases at J, with 21 bases between the two ends. The CDR3 sequence is 14 residues long. CDR3 bases: TGCAGCGCCCCAAGAGCACAGGGTGGAGATGAGCAGTTCTTC. Its protein product is CSAPRAQGGDEQFF.

This clonotype has ten or more counts. The rearrangement links TRBV5-1 to TRBJ1-5; D unresolved. The V and J ends lost 4 bases and 5 bases respectively, with 10 bases between them. This CDR3 comprises 13 residues. Germline values: CDR1 SGHRS, CDR2 YFSETQ. The CDR3 sequence is CASSLMSDQPQHF. The CDR3 nucleotides read TGCGCCAGCAGCCTGATGAGCGATCAGCCCCAGCATTTT.

This chain's CDR3 is CASSPGLAVQETQYF. The CDR3 DNA follows: TGTGCCAGCAGCCCCGGGCTAGCGGTCCAAGAGACCCAGTACTTC. The chain is built from TRBV5-6 and TRBJ2-5, with 7 bases identical to TRBD2. The V gene's germline CDR1 is SGHDT and CDR2 YYEEEE. The CDR3 totals 15 residues. V was clipped by 4 bases and J by 1 base; unmatched bases: 7.

The rearrangement links TRBV5-1 to TRBJ2-3; 8 bases agree with TRBD2. V trimming: 1 base; J trimming: 4 bases; junction bases outside the gene matches: 11. CDR1 and CDR2 (germline): SGHRS, YFSETQ. The CDR3 length is 17 residues. This chain's CDR3 is CASSLSPTSVLPDTQYF. CDR3 in DNA: TGCGCCAGCAGCTTGTCTCCGACTAGCGTTTTACCAGATACGCAGTATTTT.

The chain has TRBV5-4 and TRBJ2-3; D might be TRBD2 (6 bases). CDR3 size: 15 residues. Germline V gene sequence: CDR1 SGHNT, CDR2 YYREEE (reference sequence). Trimming removed 4 bases at V and 0 bases at J, with 12 bases between. CDR3: CASSGIAESTDTQYF. The DNA for the CDR3 is TGTGCCAGCAGCGGGATAGCGGAAAGCACAGATACGCAGTATTTT.

This clonotype has only a few counts. V and J are TRBV5-5 and TRBJ2-3, with D unclear. The germline V and J ends were trimmed by 0 bases and 4 bases, with 9 bases remaining between them. The CDR3 extends over 14 amino acids. In germline, CDR1 is SGHKS, CDR2 YYEKEE (reference sequence). CDR3 nucleotides: TGTGCCAGCAGCTTGGTCCCAGAAGCAGATACGCAGTATTTT. This codes for CASSLVPEADTQYF.

The chain combines TRBV7-4 with TRBJ2-7; D remains unclear. The CDR3 runs to 16 residues. CDR1 is SGHVT, CDR2 SQSDAQ, per germline. The germline V and J ends were trimmed by 1 base and 2 bases, with 15 bases remaining between them. This CDR3 is CASSLGLPRNTYEQYF. Here the CDR3 DNA reads TGTGCCAGCAGCTTAGGCCTCCCGCGGAATACCTACGAGCAGTACTTC.

This clonotype came up a few times. The chain joins TRBV10-3 to TRBJ2-7, with D hard to call. This CDR3 contains 13 residues. Germline loops: CDR1 ENHRY, CDR2 SYGVKD. V was cut by 3 bases and J by 4 bases, with 10 bases left in between. CDR3 coding DNA: TGTGCCATCAGTGATATAGCCGCGTACGAGCAGTACTTC. This encodes CAISDIAAYEQYF.